One sample yielded the 15 T cell receptor beta chains listed below, sequenced in a study of T cells after yellow fever vaccination. TCRdb redid the calling of the 5' RACE reads with MiXCR, one entry per CDR3 protein. The sample consists of 250,000 to 300,000 distinct CDR3 sequences, 5.2% of them appearing once. This specimen was CD4+ T cells sorted from PBMCs, taken on the day of the yellow fever booster vaccination. These receptors all stem from a young man who received the YFV17D yellow fever vaccine.

The chain couples TRBV6-6 to TRBJ1-2; D is undetermined. The germline V gene has CDR1 MNHNY and CDR2 SVGAGI (reference sequence). CDR3 size: 13 residues. V was trimmed by 7 bases and J by 4 bases, leaving 13 bases between them. The CDR3 region has the DNA TGTGCCAGCACCTCTCGGGATACCTATGGCTACACCTTC. This codes for CASTSRDTYGYTF.

This clonotype was detected a few times. J is TRBJ1-2 and V is TRBV28; D may be TRBD1 (6 bases). Germline V gene lookup returns CDR1 MDHEN and CDR2 SYDVKM. V lost 5 bases and J 10 bases, leaving 17 bases between the germline ends. The CDR3 spans 13 residues. The CDR3 DNA sequence: TGTGCCAGCAGTCCGCTATCCAGGGGATTCTACACCTTC. Translating gives CASSPLSRGFYTF.

This clonotype has more than one count but fewer than ten. The V gene is TRBV20-1, the J gene TRBJ2-2; D remains unclear. Germline V lookup: CDR1 DFQATT, CDR2 SNEGSKA (reference sequence). The CDR3 loop spans 12 amino acids. The V and J ends lost 1 base and 7 bases respectively, with 7 bases between them. Here the CDR3 reads CSARGGFGELFF. The CDR3 bases are TGCAGTGCTAGAGGAGGATTCGGGGAGCTGTTTTTT.

Ten or more counts support this clonotype. V is TRBV20-1 and J is TRBJ2-3, with a weak D call TRBD1 (8 bases). The CDR3 sequence is 12 residues long. Per germline, CDR1 DFQATT and CDR2 SNEGSKA (reference sequence). The DNA for the CDR3 is TGCACCACAGGGGGGGCGTCAGATACGCAGTATTTT. Translated: CTTGGASDTQYF.

The genes are TRBV19 and TRBJ1-5, with D possibly TRBD1 on 5 matching bases. Germline lookup yields CDR1 LNHDA and CDR2 SQIVND (reference sequence). V dropped 6 bases and J dropped 0 bases, with 12 bases sitting between them. The CDR3 extends over 15 amino acids. CDR3 residues: CASRPWGVSNQPQHF. CDR3 coding DNA: TGTGCCAGTAGGCCCTGGGGGGTTAGCAATCAGCCCCAGCATTTT.

This clonotype was picked up a small number of times. An end of the junction differs from the germline gene, which may be a read error. The chain joins TRBV20-1 to TRBJ1-5; tentatively, D is TRBD1 (5 bases). From germline, CDR1 is DFQATT and CDR2 SNEGSKA (reference sequence). CDR3 length: 13 residues. The CDR3 DNA follows: TGCAGTTCGGGGGACCCTAGCAAACAGCCCCAGCATTTT. This encodes CSSGDPSKQPQHF.

As for this clonotype: Compared with germline, one end of the junction differs, possibly owing to a read error. The genes are TRBV11-3 and TRBJ2-1, with D maybe TRBD2 (6 bases). Germline CDR1 reads SGHNT; CDR2 reads YENEEA. This CDR3 is 13 amino acids long. The chain's CDR3 is CASSDDGGNEHFF. The DNA of the CDR3 is TGTGCCAGCAGCGATGATGGGGGGAATGAGCACTTCTTC.

This clonotype was seen at least ten times. The V gene is TRBV7-2, the J gene TRBJ2-3, with 9 bases that match TRBD2. The CDR3 loop spans 16 amino acids. Germline CDR1 and CDR2: SGHTA and FQGNSA. V lost 4 bases and J lost 1; bases outside the gene matches: 6. The CDR3 DNA is TGTGCCAGCAGCTATCGCGGGGGGGCACGCACAGATACGCAGTATTTT. This codes for CASSYRGGARTDTQYF.

The CDR3 protein is CASSLSYYGYTF. Written as DNA, the CDR3 is TGTGCCAGCAGCTTATCTTACTATGGCTACACCTTC. This chain uses TRBV7-2 with TRBJ1-2; D gene unclear. CDR3 length: 12 amino acids. CDR1 is SGHTA and CDR2 is FQGNSA in the germline V gene. The V end lost 2 bases, the J end lost 3 bases, and 4 bases lay between the germline ends.

This clonotype was observed at least ten times. The V call is TRBV5-5, the J call TRBJ2-2; D may correspond to TRBD1 or TRBD2 (6 bases each). The CDR3 consists of 16 residues. V gave up 0 bases and J gave up 5 bases, with 14 bases separating them. Germline V CDR1 and CDR2: SGHKS, YYEKEE (reference sequence). The chain's CDR3 is CASSLGAGQPTGELFF. The CDR3 DNA sequence: TGTGCCAGCAGCTTGGGGGCGGGACAACCAACCGGGGAGCTGTTTTTT.

This clonotype was recorded a few times. The J gene is TRBJ2-1, the V gene TRBV7-2; 11 nucleotides align to TRBD2. Germline loops: CDR1 SGHTA, CDR2 FQGNSA. The length of the CDR3 is 14 residues. V shed 3 bases and J 10 bases; nucleotides not matched to a gene: 5. CDR3 sequence: CASSFSGGADEQFF. CDR3 nucleotide sequence: TGTGCCAGCAGCTTTAGCGGGGGGGCCGACGAGCAGTTCTTC.

Here the CDR3 DNA reads TGCGCCAGCAGCTTGGACAGCCTGGGCACCGGGGAGCTGTTTTTT. This codes for CASSLDSLGTGELFF. The V and J genes are TRBV5-1 and TRBJ2-2; D is ambiguous. The CDR3 consists of 15 residues. Germline loops: CDR1 SGHRS, CDR2 YFSETQ. Trimming left V 0 bases short and J 4 bases short, with 10 bases between.

This chain connects TRBV5-1 to TRBJ2-1; TRBD2 matches at 13 bases. CDR1 SGHRS and CDR2 YFSETQ come from the germline V gene. The CDR3 covers 15 residues. Unmatched junction bases numbered 5, after V lost 3 bases and J lost 8 bases. The CDR3 nucleotides read TGCGCCAGCAGCTCAACTAGCGGGGGGGCCTATGAGCAGTTCTTC. Residues: CASSSTSGGAYEQFF.

This sequence joins TRBV12-3 or TRBV12-4 and TRBJ1-6; D unclear. V lost 1 base to trimming and J lost 9 bases, with 13 bases between them. CDR3 length equals 15 residues. CDR3 coding DNA: TGTGCCAGCAGTTTAGGCCGGGCCGTGGCTTCACCCCTCCACTTT. Protein product: CASSLGRAVASPLHF.

This clonotype was recorded a few times. The chain employs TRBV24-1 and TRBJ2-3; the D gene is possibly TRBD2 (6 bases). Trimming took off 2 bases at V and 1 base at J, with 12 bases between the two ends. This CDR3 has 16 amino acids. CDR1 and CDR2 (germline): KGHDR, SFDVKD. In DNA, the CDR3 is TGTGCCACCAGTGATTCTCGGCGGGGACGCACAGATACGCAGTATTTT. This codes for CATSDSRRGRTDTQYF.